The 3 T cell receptor beta chains presented below share a single source sample, sequenced in a study of shared clonotypes between healthy human individuals. TCRdb keeps only in-frame clones here, not all; method: immunoSEQ multiplex PCR. Of roughly 1.4 million clones listed, around 98.5% are singletons. Material: naive CD4+ T cells sorted from blood. As to subset: CD45RA+ positively selected. Receptors were obtained from a man aged 25-40 years in good health.

This chain connects TRBV28 to TRBJ2-1; D might be TRBD1 (6 bases). CDR1 MDHEN and CDR2 SYDVKM come from the germline V gene. CDR3 length equals 14 residues. V shed 7 bases and J shed 0 bases, with 10 bases lying between them. CDR3 amino acids: CASTGASSYNEQFF. CDR3 DNA: TGTGCCAGCACAGGGGCCAGCTCCTACAATGAGCAGTTCTTC.

The chain joins TRBV5-1 to TRBJ2-7, with 7 bases aligning to TRBD1. Germline V CDR1 and CDR2: SGHRS, YFSETQ. With V trimmed by 4 bases and J by 3 bases, 7 bases remained unmatched. The CDR3 is 14 amino acids. CDR3 loop: CASSPPGQFYEQYF. The CDR3 coding sequence is TGCGCCAGCAGCCCTCCGGGACAGTTCTACGAGCAGTACTTC. The whole variable domain, filled in from reference TRBV5-1 and TRBJ2-7, reads KAGVTQTPRYLIKTRGQQVTLSCSPISGHRSVSWYQQTPGQGLQFLFEYFSETQRNKGNFPGRFSGRQFSNSRSEMNVSTLELGDSALYLCASSPPGQFYEQYFGPGTRLTVT.

This clone was counted once. V gene TRBV18 combines with J gene TRBJ2-6; the D is unclear. This CDR3 region has 13 residues. V was shortened by 7 bases and J by 1 base, with 5 bases between the two germline ends. The germline V gene has CDR1 KGHSH and CDR2 LQKENI. In nucleotides, the CDR3 is TGTGCCAGCTGGATATCTGGGGCCAACGTCCTGACTTTC. Translating gives CASWISGANVLTF. Drawing the rest from reference TRBV18 and TRBJ2-6, the complete variable domain is NAGVMQNPRHLVRRRGQEARLRCSPMKGHSHVYWYRQLPEEGLKFMVYLQKENIIDESGMPKERFSAEFPKEGPSILRIQQVVRGDSAAYFCASWISGANVLTFGAGSRLTVL.